The clone carrying this TCR beta chain has just one count. Its antigen remains unidentified. The source of the sample is a study of OX40 agonist ivuxolimab in advanced cancers. Study background: A mean age of approximately 64 years, range 23 to 79, was recorded, and approximately 79% were male. Findings of the study overall: At 0.1 to 3.0 mg/kg and by week 6, CD4+ and CD8+ T cells in the blood had expanded clonally.

From germline, CDR1 is SGHRS and CDR2 YFSETQ. The CDR3 length is 14 residues. The V end was cut by 3 bases, the J end by 2 bases, with 8 bases between. Repertoires were generated with immunoSEQ multiplex PCR, while TCRdb's copy carries only in-frame clones and drops some. The sample has about 79,000 clones, roughly 85% seen once. The sequence came from an adult with an advanced solid tumor such as melanoma, head and neck, liver or kidney cancer. Sequences were derived from CD4+ or CD8+ T cells sorted from blood, sampled in a trial of the OX40 agonist ivuxolimab. The chain uses TRBV5-1 and TRBJ2-2; D is ambiguous. CDR3 sequence (DNA): TGCGCCAGCAGCTCCGATTACAACACCGGGGAGCTGTTTTTT. Protein: CASSSDYNTGELFF.